The sequence of this T cell receptor (beta chain) was determined in a study of T cell repertoires in cytomegalovirus infection. Study overall: An indication of both CMV infection and matching HLA type came from public TCR beta signatures.

TCRdb itself ran the reads through MiXCR, one entry per CDR3 protein. The table records approximately 500,000 distinct CDR3 sequences, approximately 15% of them present only once. With V trimmed by 1 base and J by 5 bases, 10 bases remained unmatched. The CDR3 contains 16 residues. Overall study findings and caveats: Summed frequency of public TCR beta families distinguished CMV carriers with the relevant HLA.

Many counts were recorded for this clonotype. No antigen is known for it. The origin of this receptor is a human donor in good health (CMV status not recorded). Some clones in this sample may be carry-over from other donors' samples. The sequencing input was CD8+ T cells from PBMCs. This rearrangement joins TRBV12-3 or TRBV12-4 to TRBJ2-7; 8 positions agree with TRBD1. The CDR3 is CASSLEAGGMADEQYF. The DNA for the CDR3 is TGTGCCAGCAGTTTAGAGGCAGGGGGCATGGCTGACGAGCAGTACTTC.